This T cell receptor beta chain came from a study of follicular helper T cells after annual influenza vaccination. Broader study findings: Change in circulating plasmablasts correlated with ICOS+CD38+ cTfh clonality change.

Of note for this clone: Its target is unknown.

Regarding time point: 2015-2016 season, 7 days after influenza vaccination. Donors with HIV/AIDS, active malignancy, immunomodulators or active illness were excluded. TCRB was sequenced at Survey level resolution. Here immunoSEQ multiplex PCR was the method, and the copy in TCRdb shows in-frame clones only, minus some. The sample contains about 10,000 clones, around 78% of which appear only once. CDR3 length: 13 amino acids. Germline CDR1 reads GTSNPN; CDR2 reads SVGIG (reference sequence). With 4 bases removed from V and 4 bases from J, the gap between germline ends came to 11 bases. This material consisted of CXCR5- memory CD4+ T cells sorted from blood, taken 7 days after influenza vaccination. The origin of this receptor is an adult who received the influenza vaccine. The genes are TRBV30 and TRBJ1-5; unclear D gene. This chain's CDR3 is CAWTPDENQPQHF. CDR3 nucleotide sequence: TGTGCCTGGACTCCCGACGAGAATCAGCCCCAGCATTTT.